A selection of T cell receptor beta chains follows, all from one sample in a study of Tregs in tolerant kidney transplant recipients. The assay was immunoSEQ multiplex PCR, and TCRdb's table has in-frame clones only and misses some. Of some 88,000 clones listed, roughly 92% were seen once; the top ten hold over 4%. Sequenced sample: CD8+ T cells from blood. The receptors here all came from a human donor in good health. The CDR3 runs from the conserved cysteine through the conserved F or W. D genes are given only for firm matches. Rows give clone size only sometimes, using once, few, many, or a class for an expanded clone.

D: TRBD1; V: TRBV5-8; size: -; J: TRBJ1-2; CDR3: CASSLGQGDLNYGYTF; DNA: TGTGCCAGCAGCTTGGGACAGGGGGACCTTAACTATGGCTACACCTTC
D: -; V: TRBV11-2; size: -; J: TRBJ2-1; CDR3: CASRLTGTEQFF; DNA: TGTGCCAGCAGGTTAACGGGGACCGAGCAGTTCTTC
D: TRBD2; V: TRBV27; size: -; J: TRBJ2-7; CDR3: CASRGKLAGHYEQYF; DNA: TGTGCCAGCAGGGGCAAACTAGCGGGGCACTACGAGCAGTACTTC
D: TRBD2; V: TRBV7-3; size: -; J: TRBJ2-3; CDR3: CASSLGLAGGFTDTQYF; DNA: TGTGCCAGCAGCTTAGGACTAGCGGGGGGTTTCACAGATACGCAGTATTTT
D: -; V: TRBV30; size: -; J: TRBJ1-5; CDR3: CAWSPGFGRQPQHF; DNA: TGTGCCTGGAGTCCGGGTTTTGGGCGTCAGCCCCAGCATTTT
D: -; V: TRBV6-4; size: -; J: TRBJ2-2; CDR3: CASSKQAGNTGELFF; DNA: TGTGCCAGCAGTAAACAGGCCGGGAACACCGGGGAGCTGTTTTTT
D: TRBD2; V: TRBV30; size: -; J: TRBJ2-1; CDR3: CAWSGSGRENEQFF; DNA: TGTGCCTGGAGTGGGAGCGGGAGGGAGAATGAGCAGTTCTTC
D: -; V: TRBV6-1; size: -; J: TRBJ2-6; CDR3: CASKSPEANVLTF; DNA: TGTGCCAGCAAGAGCCCGGAGGCCAACGTCCTGACTTTC
D: TRBD1; V: TRBV6-1; size: -; J: TRBJ1-1; CDR3: CASSESVWDRDTEAFF; DNA: TGTGCCAGCAGTGAATCGGTTTGGGACAGGGACACTGAAGCTTTCTTT
D: TRBD1; V: TRBV27; size: -; J: TRBJ2-7; CDR3: CASSIRDRGHEQYF; DNA: TGTGCCAGCAGTATCCGGGACAGGGGACACGAGCAGTACTTC
D: TRBD1; V: TRBV19; size: -; J: TRBJ2-4; CDR3: CASSIRGPQNIQYF; DNA: TGTGCCAGTAGTATCAGGGGGCCCCAAAACATTCAGTACTTC
D: -; V: TRBV27; size: -; J: TRBJ2-2; CDR3: CASSSKGTAGELFF; DNA: TGTGCCAGCAGTTCAAAAGGGACGGCCGGGGAGCTGTTTTTT
D: -; V: TRBV5-4; size: -; J: TRBJ1-1; CDR3: CASSESGMGAEAFF; DNA: TGTGCCAGCAGCGAGAGCGGGATGGGAGCTGAAGCTTTCTTT
D: -; V: TRBV19; size: -; J: TRBJ1-1; CDR3: CASSIPLAGTRNTEAFF; DNA: TGTGCCAGTAGTATCCCGTTAGCGGGGACGCGGAACACTGAAGCTTTCTTT
D: -; V: TRBV7-9; size: once; J: TRBJ1-5; CDR3: CASAPDSNQPQHF; DNA: TGTGCCAGTGCACCGGATAGCAATCAGCCCCAGCATTTT
D: -; V: TRBV19; size: -; J: TRBJ2-5; CDR3: CASSIGAIIDGEEETQYF; DNA: TGTGCCAGTAGTATAGGGGCGATAATTGACGGAGAAGAAGAGACCCAGTACTTC
D: TRBD1; V: TRBV2; size: -; J: TRBJ2-7; CDR3: CASHRGTDYEQYF; DNA: TGTGCCAGCCACAGGGGTACCGACTACGAGCAGTACTTC
D: -; V: TRBV5-6; size: -; J: TRBJ1-2; CDR3: CASSRDPGYGYTF; DNA: TGTGCCAGCAGCCGGGACCCCGGCTATGGCTACACCTTC
D: -; V: TRBV6-1; size: -; J: TRBJ2-2; CDR3: CASRDGASLGGELFF; DNA: TGTGCCAGCAGAGACGGAGCGAGCTTGGGAGGGGAGCTGTTTTTT
D: TRBD1; V: TRBV7-6; size: -; J: TRBJ2-3; CDR3: CASSALRDRDLTDTQYF; DNA: TGTGCCAGCAGCGCACTCCGGGACAGGGACCTCACAGATACGCAGTATTTT
D: -; V: TRBV10-3; size: once; J: TRBJ2-1; CDR3: CAISGTGDNEQFF; DNA: TGTGCCATCAGTGGCACGGGGGACAATGAGCAGTTCTTC
D: -; V: TRBV6-1; size: once; J: TRBJ2-5; CDR3: CASSEGRGVETQYF; DNA: TGTGCCAGCAGTGAAGGGCGGGGTGTGGAGACCCAGTACTTC
D: -; V: TRBV11-2; size: -; J: TRBJ1-1; CDR3: CASSLAPRDRGGEAFF; DNA: TGTGCCAGCAGCTTAGCCCCCCGGGATAGAGGGGGTGAAGCTTTCTTT
D: -; V: TRBV7-9; size: -; J: TRBJ2-2; CDR3: CASRPPREYTGELFF; DNA: TGTGCCAGCAGGCCCCCCCGAGAGTACACCGGGGAGCTGTTTTTT
D: TRBD1; V: TRBV4-1; size: few; J: TRBJ1-5; CDR3: CASSLGTGLSNQPQHF; DNA: TGCGCCAGCAGCCTTGGGACAGGGCTTAGCAATCAGCCCCAGCATTTT
D: TRBD1; V: TRBV5-4; size: -; J: TRBJ2-7; CDR3: CASSFDRGRRRNEQYF; DNA: TGTGCCAGCAGCTTCGACAGGGGGCGCCGTAGGAACGAGCAGTACTTC
D: TRBD1; V: TRBV6-4; size: -; J: TRBJ2-6; CDR3: CASSDQTGGTGANVLTF; DNA: TGTGCCAGCAGTGACCAAACAGGGGGGACTGGGGCCAACGTCCTGACTTTC
D: -; V: TRBV6-1; size: -; J: TRBJ1-5; CDR3: CASSEWRNQPQHF; DNA: TGTGCCAGCAGTGAATGGAGGAATCAGCCCCAGCATTTT
D: -; V: TRBV9; size: -; J: TRBJ1-1; CDR3: CASSVGQMGPEAFF; DNA: TGTGCCAGCAGCGTAGGTCAGATGGGGCCTGAAGCTTTCTTT
D: TRBD2; V: TRBV7-7; size: -; J: TRBJ2-1; CDR3: CASSQGTSGSTKEQFF; DNA: TGTGCCAGCAGCCAAGGGACTAGCGGGAGTACAAAAGAGCAGTTCTTC
D: -; V: TRBV19; size: -; J: TRBJ1-1; CDR3: CASSIVGYLNTEAFF; DNA: TGTGCCAGTAGTATAGTGGGCTATCTGAACACTGAAGCTTTCTTT
D: -; V: TRBV9; size: -; J: TRBJ2-7; CDR3: CASSPSPGRSSYEQYF; DNA: TGTGCCAGCAGCCCGAGTCCAGGCAGGAGCTCCTACGAGCAGTACTTC
D: TRBD1; V: TRBV7-9; size: -; J: TRBJ1-6; CDR3: CASSLLAGTGNSPLHF; DNA: TGTGCCAGCAGCTTACTAGCCGGGACAGGGAATTCACCCCTCCACTTT
D: -; V: TRBV2; size: once; J: TRBJ2-7; CDR3: CASTMTRHYEQYF; DNA: TGTGCCAGCACAATGACGAGACACTACGAGCAGTACTTC
D: -; V: TRBV29-1; size: -; J: TRBJ2-1; CDR3: CSVEDPRAASSYNEQFF; DNA: TGCAGCGTTGAAGACCCCCGGGCGGCGAGCTCCTACAATGAGCAGTTCTTC
D: -; V: TRBV6-5; size: once; J: TRBJ1-5; CDR3: CASSESLEGQPQHF; DNA: TGTGCCAGCAGTGAGTCACTAGAGGGACAGCCCCAGCATTTT
D: -; V: TRBV30; size: -; J: TRBJ1-1; CDR3: CAWDGLKGERVFF; DNA: TGTGCCTGGGACGGTCTTAAGGGGGAAAGAGTCTTCTTT
D: -; V: TRBV21-1; size: -; J: TRBJ2-7; CDR3: CASSKCHEQYF; DNA: TGTGCCAGCAGCAAATGCCACGAGCAGTACTTC
D: -; V: TRBV9; size: -; J: TRBJ1-4; CDR3: CASSVGAGNNEKLFF; DNA: TGTGCCAGCAGCGTAGGCGCGGGAAATAATGAAAAACTGTTTTTT
D: -; V: TRBV7-6; size: -; J: TRBJ2-7; CDR3: CASSLGAQTYEQYF; DNA: TGTGCCAGCAGCTTAGGCGCGCAGACCTACGAGCAGTACTTC
D: TRBD1; V: TRBV6-5; size: -; J: TRBJ1-2; CDR3: CASSYSFQGAYYGYTF; DNA: TGTGCCAGCAGTTACTCGTTTCAGGGGGCTTACTATGGCTACACCTTC